One T cell receptor (beta chain) is described in this entry. What it recognizes is unknown. This sample was taken from a study of cytomegalovirus exposure and HLA in healthy donors. Germline lookup yields CDR1 MGHRA and CDR2 YSYEKL. V was trimmed by 1 base and J by 2 bases, leaving 12 bases between them. The CDR3 covers 15 residues. Vbeta (60) and Jbeta (13) primers were used in the PCR. Sequencing used immunoSEQ multiplex PCR; TCRdb keeps in-frame clones, though not all of them. The sample carries about 130,000 clones, 70% to 75% recorded once. Study findings and constraints: TCR beta sequences reportedly predicted most subjects' HLA-A and HLA-B alleles accurately. Most of the CMV-associated TCR beta chains (in a later analysis) appeared to be HLA-restricted. Later analysis associated a missense DCLRE1C variant with TCR beta V- and J-gene trimming. According to the study, around 160 TCR beta chains were cytomegalovirus-associated.

This sequence was found in a man in his thirties or forties in good health and CMV-seronegative. This chain joins TRBV4-1 and TRBJ2-7, with D perhaps matching TRBD2 (7 bases). Sequencing was carried out using PBMCs. CDR3 sequence: CASSQVWGGAYEQYF. The CDR3 DNA reads as TGCGCCAGCAGCCAAGTATGGGGGGGCGCCTACGAGCAGTACTTC.